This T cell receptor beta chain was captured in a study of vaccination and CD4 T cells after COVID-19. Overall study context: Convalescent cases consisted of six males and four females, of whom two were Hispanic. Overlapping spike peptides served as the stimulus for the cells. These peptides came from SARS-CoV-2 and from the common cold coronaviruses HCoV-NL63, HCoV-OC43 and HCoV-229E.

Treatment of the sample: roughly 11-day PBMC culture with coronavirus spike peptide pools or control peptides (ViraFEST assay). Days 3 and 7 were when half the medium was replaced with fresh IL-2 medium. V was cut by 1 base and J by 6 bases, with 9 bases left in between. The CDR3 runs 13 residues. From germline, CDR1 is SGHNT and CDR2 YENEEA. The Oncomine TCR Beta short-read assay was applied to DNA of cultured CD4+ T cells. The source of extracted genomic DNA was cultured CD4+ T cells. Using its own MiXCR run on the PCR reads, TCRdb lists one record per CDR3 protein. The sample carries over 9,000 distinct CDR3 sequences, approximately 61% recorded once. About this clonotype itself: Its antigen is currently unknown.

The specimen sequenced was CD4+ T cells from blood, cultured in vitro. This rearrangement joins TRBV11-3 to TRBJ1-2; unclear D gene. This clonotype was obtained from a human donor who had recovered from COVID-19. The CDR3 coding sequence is TGTGCCAGCAGCTTAGCCGGGTTCGATGGCTACACCTTC. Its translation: CASSLAGFDGYTF.